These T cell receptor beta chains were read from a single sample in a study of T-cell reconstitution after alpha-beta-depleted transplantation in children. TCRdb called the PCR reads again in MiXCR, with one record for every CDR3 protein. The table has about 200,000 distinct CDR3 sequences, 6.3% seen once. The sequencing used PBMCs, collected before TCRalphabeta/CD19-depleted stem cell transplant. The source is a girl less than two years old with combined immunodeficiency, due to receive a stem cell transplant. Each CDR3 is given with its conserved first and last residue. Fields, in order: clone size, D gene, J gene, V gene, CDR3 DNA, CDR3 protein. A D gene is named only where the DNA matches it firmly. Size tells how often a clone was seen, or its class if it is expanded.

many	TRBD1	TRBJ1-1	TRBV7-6	TGTGCCAGCAGCTACGGACAGGGAATCGAAGCTTTCTTT	CASSYGQGIEAFF
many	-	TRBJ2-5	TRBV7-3	TGTGCCAGCAGCTTAACGCAGGGAACCCAAGAGACCCAGTACTTC	CASSLTQGTQETQYF
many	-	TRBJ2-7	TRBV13	TGTGCCAGCAGCTCCACGACTACTACTTACGAGCAGTACTTC	CASSSTTTTYEQYF
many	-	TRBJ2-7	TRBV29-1	TGCAGCGTCAGGGGAGGCGACGAGCAGTACTTC	CSVRGGDEQYF
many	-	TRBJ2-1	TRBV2	TGTGCCAGCGAGGGATTTTTCAGTCCCTCACGTTGGAATGAGCAGTTCTTC	CASEGFFSPSRWNEQFF
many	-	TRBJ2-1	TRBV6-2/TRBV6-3	TGTGCCAGCAGAAACAAGTGGACGTATGAGGTTAGGAATGAGCAGTTCTTC	CASRNKWTYEVRNEQFF
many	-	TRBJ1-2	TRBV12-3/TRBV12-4	TGTGCCAGCAGTTTATTAGGGGCGTCGGGCTATGGCTACACCTTC	CASSLLGASGYGYTF
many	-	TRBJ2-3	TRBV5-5	TGTGCCAGCAGCCCAGGGTTCCTTCCAGATACGCAGTATTTT	CASSPGFLPDTQYF
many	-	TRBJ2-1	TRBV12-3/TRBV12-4	TGTGCCAGCAGTTTGGGCGGGGGCGCCTTCAATGAGCAGTTCTTC	CASSLGGGAFNEQFF
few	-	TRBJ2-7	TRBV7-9	TGTGCCAGCAGCTCCACGGGGGGGACAGTCGGTTACGAGCAGTACTTC	CASSSTGGTVGYEQYF